The 24 T cell receptor beta chains listed next were all sequenced from one sample in a study of beta chain features in type 1 diabetes. Sequencing targeted expressed TCRB transcripts, as all isolated RNA had been reverse transcribed. Repertoires were generated with immunoSEQ multiplex PCR, while TCRdb's copy carries only in-frame clones and drops some. The table has under 250,000 clones, about a tenth seen once; the top ten hold 1% to 1.5%. Sequencing was done on a sample of central memory CD4+ T cells from blood. These receptors all stem from a man between 18 and 35 years old in good health.

J is TRBJ2-7 and V is TRBV7-2; 13 bases are shared with TRBD2. The CDR3 loop spans 17 amino acids. Germline CDR1 SGHTA, CDR2 FQGNSA. Trimming at V came to 2 bases and at J to 4 bases, leaving 8 bases not matched to a gene. In DNA form, the CDR3 reads TGTGCCAGCAGCTTATTGGTTTGGGGACTAGCGGGGTACGAGCAGTACTTC. Encoded protein: CASSLLVWGLAGYEQYF. Combining the CDR3 with reference TRBV7-2 and TRBJ2-7 gives the whole variable domain GAGVSQSPSNKVTEKGKDVELRCDPISGHTALYWYRQSLGQGLEFLIYFQGNSAPDKSGLPSDRFSAERTGGSVSTLTIQRTQQEDSAVYLCASSLLVWGLAGYEQYFGPGTRLTVT.

This clone was observed a handful of times. The chain uses TRBV7-6 and TRBJ2-5, with 7 bases identical to TRBD2. Trimming removed 0 bases from V and 3 bases from J; junction bases left unmatched: 7. This CDR3 comprises 16 residues. Per the germline V gene, CDR1 is SGHVS and CDR2 is FNYEAQ. CDR3 in amino acids: CASSLAGGPIEETQYF. The CDR3 bases are TGTGCCAGCAGCTTAGCGGGAGGGCCCATCGAAGAGACCCAGTACTTC.

The chain recombines TRBV5-4 with TRBJ2-7; TRBD2 matches 8 bases. Germline V gives CDR1 SGHNT, CDR2 YYREEE (reference sequence). This CDR3 spans 15 amino acids. Trimming at V came to 4 bases and at J to 2 bases, leaving 8 bases not matched to a gene. The chain's CDR3 is CASSRTGGPTYEQYF. The CDR3 nucleotides are TGTGCCAGCAGCCGGACGGGAGGGCCCACCTACGAGCAGTACTTC.

In this sample, this clone turned up a few times. Given a much more abundant clone one base away, this may be a read error. The identical CDR3 is also encoded by other nucleotide sequences in the sample. The chain couples TRBV28 to TRBJ2-1, with TRBD2 identical over 7 bases. V dropped 2 bases and J dropped 5; count of bases not matched to a gene: 0. This CDR3 is built from 13 residues. Germline CDR1 is MDHEN and CDR2 is SYDVKM. CDR3 in amino acids: CASSLAGDNEQFF. CDR3 nucleotides: TGTGCCAGCAGTTTAGCGGGGGACAATGAGCAGTTCTTC.

Only a few counts were recorded for this clone. The chain is built from TRBV4-1 and TRBJ2-2; D is perhaps TRBD2 (6 bases). The CDR3 contains 16 residues. The V end lost 1 base, the J end lost 3 bases, and 12 bases lay between the germline ends. Per germline, CDR1 MGHRA and CDR2 YSYEKL. Here the CDR3 DNA reads TGCGCCAGCAGCCAAGCGGGAGTCCTGGACACCGGGGAGCTGTTTTTT. Translation gives CASSQAGVLDTGELFF.

This clone has just a few counts. CDR3 nucleotides: TGTGCCAGCAGTGTCGACCGTGACTCTGGAAACACCATATATTTT. It translates to CASSVDRDSGNTIYF. This chain joins TRBV25-1 and TRBJ1-3; D call uncertain. Germline V CDR1 and CDR2: MGHDK, SYGVNS. V was trimmed by 4 bases and J by 0 bases, leaving 10 bases between them. The CDR3 contains 15 residues. The complete variable domain, with remaining parts taken from reference TRBV25-1 and TRBJ1-3, reads EADIYQTPRYLVIGTGKKITLECSQTMGHDKMYWYQQDPGMELHLIHYSYGVNSTEKGDLSSESTVSRIRTEHFPLTLESARPSHTSQYLCASSVDRDSGNTIYFGEGSWLTVV.

This clone has just a few counts. This may stem from a read error, because a much larger clone lies one nucleotide away. This chain joins TRBV16 and TRBJ1-2; D not resolved. The CDR3 runs to 13 residues. The germline CDR1 and CDR2 sequences are KGHSY and FQNENV. Deletions cut 0 bases from V and 8 bases from J, with 10 bases between. CDR3 sequence reads: CASSQSTGGGYTF. CDR3 DNA: TGTGCCAGCAGCCAATCAACGGGTGGGGGCTACACCTTC.

This clone has only a few counts. This chain links TRBV6-5 with TRBJ2-2; D is perhaps TRBD1 or TRBD2 (6 bases each). There are 14 residues in the CDR3. Trimming left V 8 bases short and J 1 base short, with 11 bases between. Germline CDR1 MNHEY, CDR2 SVGAGI. In nucleotides, the CDR3 is TGTGCCAGCCGGGGGCAGTGGAACACCGGGGAGCTGTTTTTT. Residues: CASRGQWNTGELFF.

The chain links TRBV9 to TRBJ1-4; D may be TRBD1 (6 bases). Germline CDR1 and CDR2: SGDLS and YYNGEE. V lost 0 bases and J 6 bases, leaving 12 bases between the germline ends. This CDR3 region has 15 residues. The CDR3 sequence is CASSVEGGLDEKLFF. The DNA for the CDR3 is TGTGCCAGCAGCGTAGAAGGGGGGCTGGATGAAAAACTGTTTTTT.

This clone was counted a few times. The chain recombines TRBV10-3 with TRBJ2-3, with TRBD2 matching over 8 bases. V lost 2 bases and J lost 2; bases outside the gene matches: 6. This CDR3 has 16 residues. Germline CDR1 is ENHRY and CDR2 is SYGVKD. DNA of the CDR3: TGTGCCATCAGTGAGGGGGCTAGCGGGCTCACAGATACGCAGTATTTT. Its protein product is CAISEGASGLTDTQYF.

In its sample, this clone was seen a few times. The J gene is TRBJ2-7, the V gene TRBV18; 13 bases line up with TRBD2. The germline CDR1 and CDR2 sequences are KGHSH and LQKENI. The J segment lost 5 bases and the V segment lost 3 bases, leaving 7 bases of the junction unmatched. The CDR3 is made up of 16 amino acids. Here the CDR3 reads CASSPGLAGDGNEQYF. The DNA of the CDR3 is TGTGCCAGCTCACCCGGACTAGCGGGAGACGGGAACGAGCAGTACTTC. The entire variable domain, with the rest obtained from reference TRBV18 and TRBJ2-7, is as follows: NAGVMQNPRHLVRRRGQEARLRCSPMKGHSHVYWYRQLPEEGLKFMVYLQKENIIDESGMPKERFSAEFPKEGPSILRIQQVVRGDSAAYFCASSPGLAGDGNEQYFGPGTRLTVT.

With regard to this clone: The same CDR3 can be traced to other DNA sequences in this sample. The rearrangement uses TRBV5-4 and TRBJ2-3; 12 nucleotides match TRBD2. The CDR3 has 16 amino acids. Losses at the gene ends were 4 bases for V and 2 bases for J; bases not matched to a gene: 5. Germline V CDR1 and CDR2: SGHNT, YYREEE (reference sequence). The chain's CDR3 is CASSAGLAGSTDTQYF. CDR3 nucleotides: TGTGCCAGCAGCGCAGGACTAGCGGGATCCACAGATACGCAGTATTTT.

This clone was seen a few times. The chain employs TRBV7-2 and TRBJ2-3; possible D gene TRBD2, 7 bases. Trimming took off 5 bases at V and 1 base at J, with 16 bases between the two ends. Germline-derived CDR1 and CDR2 are SGHTA and FQGNSA. The CDR3 is 16 amino acids. CDR3 residues: CASSAARGAGTDTQYF. The CDR3 nucleotides are TGTGCCAGCAGCGCCGCCCGGGGGGCCGGCACAGATACGCAGTATTTT.

V and J are TRBV9 and TRBJ2-7, with D possibly being TRBD1 (6 bases). Germline CDR1 is SGDLS and CDR2 is YYNGEE. This CDR3 is built from 13 residues. The V end was cut by 4 bases, the J end by 6 bases, with 14 bases between. The CDR3 region is CASSLVQGSEQYF. In DNA form, the CDR3 reads TGTGCCAGCAGCTTAGTCCAGGGGAGCGAGCAGTACTTC.

This chain connects TRBV9 to TRBJ2-2; 7 nucleotides match TRBD2. Germline-derived CDR1 and CDR2 are SGDLS and YYNGEE. Unmatched junction bases numbered 3, after V lost 4 bases and J lost 0 bases. CDR3 length equals 15 residues. The CDR3 region is CASSTGLTNTGELFF. The CDR3 DNA reads as TGTGCCAGCAGCACGGGACTAACGAACACCGGGGAGCTGTTTTTT.

In this sample, this clone turned up a few times. The V and J genes are TRBV2 and TRBJ2-4; TRBD1 matches 8 bases. The CDR3 totals 15 residues. The junction had 5 bases not matched to a gene; V was cut back by 7 bases and J by 0 bases. Germline V gene sequence: CDR1 SNHLY, CDR2 FYNNEI. CDR3 protein: CASIGQGIAKNIQYF. Written as DNA, the CDR3 is TGTGCCAGCATCGGACAGGGCATAGCCAAAAACATTCAGTACTTC.

The chain uses TRBV6-5 and TRBJ1-2; 9 bases align to TRBD1. This CDR3 region has 14 residues. V lost 6 bases and J lost 6; bases outside the gene matches: 8. Germline V lookup: CDR1 MNHEY, CDR2 SVGAGI. This chain's CDR3 is CASSLYRGQDGYTF. CDR3 in DNA: TGTGCCAGCAGCCTTTACAGGGGGCAGGATGGCTACACCTTC.

The CDR3 here is CASSGPGVGLNTIYF. CDR3 DNA: TGTGCCAGCAGTGGGCCAGGGGTGGGGCTAAACACCATATATTTT. The chain combines TRBV25-1 with TRBJ1-3; a weak D match, TRBD1 (6 bases). Trimming cost V 4 bases and J 6 bases, with 16 bases left between them. Looked up from germline, CDR1 is MGHDK and CDR2 is SYGVNS. The CDR3 has 15 amino acids.

This clone has more than one count but fewer than ten. The chain carries TRBV30 and TRBJ2-2, with D hard to call. V was pared by 0 bases and J by 3 bases, with 8 bases between. CDR1 and CDR2 from the germline V gene are GTSNPN and SVGIG (reference sequence). The CDR3 contains 14 residues. The CDR3 DNA sequence: TGTGCCTGGAGTGTACGGGTAGACACCGGGGAGCTGTTTTTT. It yields the protein CAWSVRVDTGELFF. Full variable domain (missing parts from reference TRBV30 and TRBJ2-2): SQTIHQWPATLVQPVGSPLSLECTVEGTSNPNLYWYRQAAGRGLQLLFYSVGIGQISSEVPQNLSASRPQDRQFILSSKKLLLSDSGFYLCAWSVRVDTGELFFGEGSRLTVL.

Only a few counts were recorded for this clone. J is TRBJ2-1 and V is TRBV20-1; D gene uncertain. Deletions cut 0 bases from V and 4 bases from J, with 1 base between. The CDR3 spans 11 residues. CDR1 DFQATT and CDR2 SNEGSKA come from the germline V gene (reference sequence). The CDR3 DNA is TGCAGTGCTAGAGAGTACAATGAGCAGTTCTTC. Amino acid sequence: CSAREYNEQFF.

This chain links TRBV7-2 with TRBJ2-3, with 7 bases matching TRBD2. CDR1 and CDR2 from the germline V gene are SGHTA and FQGNSA. The V gene end was trimmed by 6 bases and the J gene end by 2 bases; junction bases not matched to a gene: 8. The CDR3 is 15 amino acids. The chain's CDR3 is CASRIGRGNTDTQYF. The CDR3, as DNA: TGTGCCAGCAGGATTGGGCGGGGGAACACAGATACGCAGTATTTT.

This chain connects TRBV5-5 to TRBJ1-2, with D unresolved. Trimming cost V 3 bases and J 2 bases, with 14 bases left between them. The CDR3 sequence is 15 residues long. Per germline, CDR1 SGHKS and CDR2 YYEKEE (reference sequence). The CDR3 spells CASSSSVSSNYGYTF. CDR3 DNA: TGTGCCAGCAGCTCGTCAGTGTCCTCAAACTATGGCTACACCTTC. The variable domain in full, completed from reference TRBV5-5 and TRBJ1-2, reads DAGVTQSPTHLIKTRGQQVTLRCSPISGHKSVSWYQQVLGQGPQFIFQYYEKEERGRGNFPDRFSARQFPNYSSELNVNALLLGDSALYLCASSSSVSSNYGYTFGSGTRLTVV.

The V call is TRBV30, the J call TRBJ1-2; TRBD1 agrees at 8 bases. Germline lookup yields CDR1 GTSNPN and CDR2 SVGIG (reference sequence). CDR3 length: 18 amino acids. The V gene end was trimmed by 0 bases and the J gene end by 0 bases; junction bases not matched to a gene: 12. The CDR3 DNA reads TGTGCCTGGAGTGTAAGGCAGGGGGCGCGTTCAGCTAACTATGGCTACACCTTC. It yields the protein CAWSVRQGARSANYGYTF.

The table lists this clone with many counts. This specimen includes other DNA sequences encoding the same CDR3. This chain uses TRBV29-1 with TRBJ1-2, with D maybe TRBD1 (6 bases). The length of the CDR3 is 12 residues. Trimming cost V 4 bases and J 3 bases, with 9 bases left between them. Germline V CDR1 and CDR2: SQVTM, ANQGSEA. In nucleotides, the CDR3 is TGCAGCGTTGCACAGGGTGACTATGGCTACACCTTC. This codes for CSVAQGDYGYTF.